This note documents a single T cell receptor beta chain sequence. As yet, its antigen is unknown. This CDR3 is built from 14 residues. Trimming removed 5 bases at V and 0 bases at J, with 8 bases between. Germline loops: CDR1 MNHEY, CDR2 SVGAGI. This entry comes from a study of cytomegalovirus exposure and HLA in healthy donors. Findings and caveats of the study: There were reportedly fewer N-insertions in an Asian-associated ancestry cluster than the roughly 700-donor mean, in a later analysis. The study put around 180 TCR beta chains on its list as cytomegalovirus-associated.

The study ran its PCR with 60 Vbeta and 13 Jbeta primers. The method was immunoSEQ multiplex PCR; TCRdb's version includes in-frame clones alone and lacks a portion of them. The table has 200,000 to 250,000 clones, over 65% seen once. Material: PBMCs. The V call is TRBV6-5, the J call TRBJ1-5, with D uncertain. This clonotype was sampled from a middle-aged man in good health and CMV-seronegative. The CDR3, as DNA: TGTGCCAGCAGTCGGCAGGCTAGCAATCAGCCCCAGCATTTT. The encoded protein is CASSRQASNQPQHF.